The entry below gives a single T cell receptor beta chain sequence along with its context. Its antigen is unidentified. The CDR3 is made up of 14 amino acids. The V and J ends lost 6 bases and 6 bases, in that order; junction bases with no gene match: 8. CDR1 is MNHEY and CDR2 is SVGAGI in the germline V gene. How the authors handled the data: Productive clonotypes were detectable down to 2.59 x 10-5 frequency. Here immunoSEQ multiplex PCR was the method, and the copy in TCRdb shows in-frame clones only, minus some. V, J and clone size are taken as reported in that table, and D and trimming were inferred from the DNA itself. The sample holds approximately 20,000 clones; 84% are singletons and the top ten take 13%. This sample stems from a study of STAT5B mutations in CD4+ large granular lymphocyte leukemia. The study, taken as a whole, reports: Data were not HLA-matched across samples. Patient CD4-sorted repertoires looked more clonal than healthy CD4+ repertoires, even without putative leukemic clones. 8/27 top patient clones versus 2/35 control clones were TRBV06-family.

The source material was CD4+ T cells from blood buffy coats. The receptor was derived from a human donor in good health. The rearrangement uses TRBV6-5 and TRBJ2-4, with TRBD1 identical over 7 bases. Here the CDR3 reads CASSQTGTSNIQYF. The CDR3 DNA reads as TGTGCCAGCAGCCAGACAGGGACGTCAAACATTCAGTACTTC.